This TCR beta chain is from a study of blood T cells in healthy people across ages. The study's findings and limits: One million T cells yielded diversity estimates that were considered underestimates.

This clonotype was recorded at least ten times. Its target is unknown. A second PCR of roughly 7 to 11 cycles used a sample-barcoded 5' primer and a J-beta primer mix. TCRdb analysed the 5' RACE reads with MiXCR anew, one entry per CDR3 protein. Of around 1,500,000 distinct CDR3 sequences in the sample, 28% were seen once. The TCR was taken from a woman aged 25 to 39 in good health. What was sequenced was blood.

The CDR3 region has the DNA TGTGCCAGCAGCCCCAATGAGGGCATTCAGTACTTC. Translating gives CASSPNEGIQYF. This chain uses TRBV7-2 with TRBJ2-4; the D gene is possibly TRBD2 (5 bases). Trimming left V 5 bases short and J 9 bases short, with 11 bases between. This CDR3 is built from 12 residues. CDR1 is SGHTA, CDR2 FQGNSA, per germline.